The next 31 T cell receptor beta chains were all read from a single sample in a study of control samples from healthy donors and cancer patients. Some clones are missing from TCRdb's copy, which holds only in-frame ones; the method was immunoSEQ multiplex PCR. The repertoire holds about 75,000 clones, with roughly 82% as singletons. The sample taken for sequencing was blood. The receptors derive from a man aged 45-65 years in good health.

The rearrangement joins TRBV2 to TRBJ2-3, with 7 bases fitting TRBD2. The CDR3 has 14 amino acids. CDR1 SNHLY and CDR2 FYNNEI come from the germline V gene. After removal of 6 bases from V and 2 bases from J, the junction contained 5 bases not matched to a gene. CDR3 DNA sequence: TGTGCCAGCAGGAGGGACTACGACACAGATACGCAGTATTTT. Its protein is CASRRDYDTDTQYF.

The count of this clone is one. The chain carries TRBV10-2 and TRBJ2-1; D perhaps matches TRBD2 (5 bases). Germline assignment: CDR1 WSHSY and CDR2 SAAADI. The CDR3 totals 12 residues. V was cut by 8 bases and J by 9 bases, with 14 bases left in between. The CDR3 reads CASQRDLGEQFF. The DNA for the CDR3 is TGCGCCAGCCAACGGGATCTTGGTGAGCAGTTCTTC.

This CDR3 reads CASSLGQANTGELFF. CDR3 in DNA: TGTGCCAGCAGCTTAGGACAGGCCAACACCGGGGAGCTGTTTTTT. The rearrangement uses TRBV7-6 and TRBJ2-2, with D possibly TRBD1 on 6 matching bases. The CDR3 runs to 15 residues. Germline V gene data show CDR1 as SGHVS and CDR2 as FNYEAQ. Trimming stripped 1 base from V and 2 bases from J, with 8 bases between. The complete variable domain, with remaining parts taken from reference TRBV7-6 and TRBJ2-2, reads GAGVSQSPRYKVTKRGQDVALRCDPISGHVSLYWYRQALGQGPEFLTYFNYEAQQDKSGLPNDRFSAERPEGSISTLTIQRTEQRDSAMYRCASSLGQANTGELFFGEGSRLTVL.

This chain links TRBV19 with TRBJ2-3; no clear D gene. Germline V gene data show CDR1 as LNHDA and CDR2 as SQIVND (reference sequence). V was shortened by 3 bases and J by 1 base, with 8 bases between the two germline ends. The CDR3 is 14 amino acids. CDR3 amino acids: CASSIWPGTDTQYF. CDR3 DNA sequence: TGTGCCAGTAGTATCTGGCCTGGCACAGATACGCAGTATTTT.

V gene TRBV7-3 combines with J gene TRBJ1-2, with D possibly matching TRBD1 (6 bases). This CDR3 is built from 13 residues. CDR1 is SGHTA and CDR2 is FQGTGA in the germline V gene. V lost 5 bases, J lost 6 bases, and 13 bases lay in between. The CDR3 protein is CASSGGQGHGYTF. In DNA form, the CDR3 reads TGTGCCAGCAGCGGGGGGCAGGGCCATGGCTACACCTTC. Complete variable domain (other parts from reference TRBV7-3 and TRBJ1-2): GAGVSQTPSNKVTEKGKYVELRCDPISGHTALYWYRQSLGQGPEFLIYFQGTGAADDSGLPNDRFFAVRPEGSVSTLKIQRTERGDSAVYLCASSGGQGHGYTFGSGTRLTVV.

This sequence joins TRBV5-1 and TRBJ2-5, with 11 bases aligning to TRBD1. The CDR3 spans 16 residues. CDR1 is SGHRS and CDR2 is YFSETQ in the germline V gene. With V trimmed by 4 bases and J by 0 bases, 5 bases remained unmatched. The CDR3 region has the DNA TGCGCCAGCAGCGCCGGGACAGGGGGGTACCAAGAGACCCAGTACTTC. Translated: CASSAGTGGYQETQYF.

This chain joins TRBV5-1 and TRBJ1-2; TRBD1 matches 7 bases. The junction had 6 bases not matched to a gene; V was cut back by 3 bases and J by 4 bases. The germline CDR1 and CDR2 sequences are SGHRS and YFSETQ. This CDR3 is 14 amino acids long. The CDR3 loop is CASSSGQNFYGYTF. Here the CDR3 DNA reads TGCGCCAGCAGCTCGGGACAGAACTTCTATGGCTACACCTTC.

In this sample, this clone turned up a few times. The chain uses TRBV6-5 and TRBJ1-1, with a tentative D call TRBD1 (5 bases). Germline V gene lookup returns CDR1 MNHEY and CDR2 SVGAGI. Between the trimmed V and J ends, which lost 7 bases and 2 bases, there was a span of 14 bases. The CDR3 is 14 residues long. The CDR3 here is CASTRDHGNTEAFF. The CDR3, as DNA: TGTGCCAGCACCCGGGACCACGGTAACACTGAAGCTTTCTTT.

The V and J genes are TRBV19 and TRBJ1-1; perhaps TRBD1 as D (5 bases). Germline CDR1 and CDR2: LNHDA and SQIVND (reference sequence). V shed 7 bases and J shed 6 bases, with 21 bases lying between them. The CDR3 consists of 15 residues. The CDR3 DNA follows: TGTGCCAGTACCTCTCATGTTGGGGGAGCTGCTGAAGCTTTCTTT. Translating it yields CASTSHVGGAAEAFF.

The chain uses TRBV19 and TRBJ1-1; maybe TRBD1 (6 bases). CDR3 length equals 15 residues. Germline V lookup: CDR1 LNHDA, CDR2 SQIVND (reference sequence). Trimming cost V 6 bases and J 0 bases, with 14 bases left between them. CDR3 sequence reads: CASRPADSMNTEAFF. For the CDR3, the DNA is TGTGCCAGTAGACCTGCGGACAGTATGAACACTGAAGCTTTCTTT.

The chain combines TRBV4-3 with TRBJ2-7; tentatively, D is TRBD1 (6 bases). The CDR3 runs 16 residues. V was pared by 0 bases and J by 0 bases, with 12 bases between. Per germline, CDR1 LGHNA and CDR2 YSLEER. The CDR3 spells CASSQDPGASSYEQYF. CDR3 DNA sequence: TGCGCCAGCAGCCAAGACCCAGGGGCTTCCTCCTACGAGCAGTACTTC.

V usage is TRBV4-2 and J usage is TRBJ1-2; tentatively, D is TRBD1 (5 bases). This CDR3 is built from 15 residues. The V end was cut by 3 bases, the J end by 3 bases, with 14 bases between. CDR1 is LGHNA, CDR2 YNFKEQ, per germline. The CDR3 DNA reads as TGTGCCAGCAGCCAGGAAACCGGGGCCCACTATGGCTACACCTTC. This encodes CASSQETGAHYGYTF.

The rearrangement links TRBV6-5 to TRBJ1-2; 8 positions agree with TRBD1. V shed 4 bases and J 4 bases; nucleotides not matched to a gene: 11. Germline V CDR1 and CDR2: MNHEY, SVGAGI. The CDR3 sequence is 16 residues long. The CDR3 protein is CASSFQAGTGRYGYTF. In DNA, the CDR3 is TGTGCCAGCAGTTTCCAAGCCGGGACAGGCCGCTATGGCTACACCTTC.

This chain connects TRBV27 to TRBJ2-3, with D uncertain. Germline assignment: CDR1 MNHEY and CDR2 SMNVEV (reference sequence). Trimming took 4 bases from V and 5 from J, leaving 10 bases between them. The CDR3 loop spans 13 amino acids. The chain's CDR3 is CASSYREGDTQYF. CDR3 bases: TGTGCCAGCAGTTATAGGGAAGGAGATACGCAGTATTTT.

This clone was observed once. This specimen includes other DNA sequences encoding the same CDR3. CDR3 sequence reads: CASSLGDYNEQFF. DNA for the CDR3: TGCGCCAGCAGCTTGGGGGACTACAATGAGCAGTTCTTC. The gene calls are TRBV5-1 and TRBJ2-1; no definite D call. Looked up from germline, CDR1 is SGHRS and CDR2 is YFSETQ. The CDR3 totals 13 residues. V gave up 0 bases and J gave up 3 bases, with 4 bases separating them.

The gene calls are TRBV3-1 (or the pseudogene TRBV3-2) and TRBJ2-2; 8 bases match TRBD1. V was pared by 4 bases and J by 5 bases, with 9 bases of the junction left unmatched. Germline lookup yields CDR1 LGHDT and CDR2 YNNKEL (reference sequence). This CDR3 region has 16 residues. This CDR3 is CASSRMQGALTGELFF. CDR3 in DNA: TGTGCCAGCAGCCGGATGCAGGGGGCTTTGACCGGGGAGCTGTTTTTT.

The V gene is TRBV12-3 or TRBV12-4, the J gene TRBJ2-5, with D perhaps being TRBD1 or TRBD2 (5 bases each). The CDR3 is made up of 13 amino acids. V was shortened by 6 bases and J by 1 base, with 9 bases between the two germline ends. The CDR3 is CASSRGVQETQYF. The CDR3 nucleotides read TGTGCCAGCAGCCGAGGGGTCCAAGAGACCCAGTACTTC.

This chain joins TRBV6-7 and TRBJ2-7; D possibly corresponds to TRBD2 (7 bases). TRBV6-7 is an ORF, and what it does is uncertain. The CDR3 totals 16 residues. V dropped 5 bases and J dropped 0 bases, with 17 bases sitting between them. The CDR3 bases are TGTGCCAGCAGTGGTGGGGGGGCGACTTCCTCCTACGAGCAGTACTTC. Protein product: CASSGGGATSSYEQYF.

The chain uses TRBV2 and TRBJ1-5; 7 bases are a match to TRBD1. Germline values: CDR1 SNHLY, CDR2 FYNNEI. Trimming removed 6 bases from V and 3 bases from J; junction bases left unmatched: 8. The CDR3 covers 15 residues. The CDR3 loop reads CASRQGEANNQPQHF. The DNA for the CDR3 is TGTGCCAGCAGGCAGGGGGAGGCTAACAATCAGCCCCAGCATTTT.

The chain employs TRBV7-8 and TRBJ2-1, with 7 positions matching TRBD2. With 2 bases clipped from V and 8 bases from J, the junction kept 9 bases outside the gene matches. In germline, CDR1 is SGHVS, CDR2 FQNEAQ. The CDR3 contains 15 residues. CDR3 nucleotides: TGTGCCAGCAGCTTAATCGGCGGGAGAGTGGATGAGCAGTTCTTC. Protein: CASSLIGGRVDEQFF.

The chain joins TRBV4-1 to TRBJ1-2, with 10 bases lining up with TRBD1. Germline trimming cut 0 bases from V and 7 bases from J; bases unmatched to any gene: 14. The CDR3 totals 18 residues. Per germline, CDR1 MGHRA and CDR2 YSYEKL. The CDR3 DNA is TGCGCCAGCAGCCAAGAGCCAATCCCGGGACAGGGGAAGGCTGGCTACACCTTC. Its protein is CASSQEPIPGQGKAGYTF.

V is TRBV24-1 and J is TRBJ2-5, with 12 bases lining up with TRBD2. V lost 7 bases, J lost 10 bases, and 12 bases stayed unmatched. The CDR3 sequence is 15 residues long. Germline V gives CDR1 KGHDR, CDR2 SFDVKD. DNA of the CDR3: TGTGCCACCAGCGGTGGGCTAGCGGGAGGGACAATCCAGTACTTC. Its protein product is CATSGGLAGGTIQYF.

This rearrangement joins TRBV5-1 to TRBJ2-7, with 10 bases that match TRBD1. CDR1 SGHRS and CDR2 YFSETQ come from the germline V gene. The CDR3 loop spans 13 amino acids. V lost 4 bases, J lost 4 bases, and 2 bases stayed unmatched. The CDR3 nucleotides are TGCGCCAGCAGCACGGGACAGGGGTACGAGCAGTACTTC. Its translation: CASSTGQGYEQYF.

CDR3 loop: CASSLSVGEDTQYF. The CDR3 nucleotides are TGTGCCAGCAGCTTAAGCGTCGGGGAGGATACGCAGTATTTT. The rearrangement joins TRBV7-9 to TRBJ2-3; perhaps TRBD2 as D (5 bases). V lost 2 bases to trimming and J lost 6 bases, with 12 bases between them. This CDR3 is built from 14 residues. Germline values: CDR1 SEHNR, CDR2 FQNEAQ (reference sequence).

V and J are TRBV6-5 and TRBJ2-1; no definite D call. Germline CDR1 and CDR2: MNHEY and SVGAGI. Trimming stripped 2 bases from V and 5 bases from J, with 10 bases between. This CDR3 has 14 residues. CDR3 protein: CASSYTQEHNEQFF. The CDR3 region has the DNA TGTGCCAGCAGTTACACTCAGGAACACAATGAGCAGTTCTTC.

The genes are TRBV5-4 and TRBJ2-5; possibly TRBD1 or TRBD2 for D (5 bases each). Germline V gene lookup returns CDR1 SGHNT and CDR2 YYREEE (reference sequence). Trimming shortened V by 4 bases and J by 5 bases, and 12 bases separated the two germline ends. The CDR3 covers 13 residues. The CDR3 sequence is CASSRDLWETQYF. CDR3 nucleotides: TGTGCCAGCAGCCGGGACCTTTGGGAGACCCAGTACTTC.

Here the CDR3 DNA reads TGCGCCAGCAGCCACGGGGGGCAAAACACTGAAGCTTTCTTT. Amino acids: CASSHGGQNTEAFF. V usage is TRBV4-3 and J usage is TRBJ1-1, with a possible D match to TRBD1 (6 bases). CDR1 and CDR2 (germline): LGHNA, YSLEER. The germline V and J ends were trimmed by 3 bases and 2 bases, with 10 bases remaining between them. CDR3 length: 14 residues.

To note about this clone: This CDR3 is also generated by other DNA sequences in the sample. The chain carries TRBV11-3 and TRBJ2-7, with TRBD2 matching 8 bases. Germline loops: CDR1 SGHNT, CDR2 YENEEA. V lost 5 bases, J lost 3 bases, and 6 bases stayed unmatched. The CDR3 is made up of 14 amino acids. As DNA, the CDR3 is TGTGCCAGCAGCAGACCCAGCGGGAGCTACGAGCAGTACTTC. This translates into CASSRPSGSYEQYF.

V gene TRBV10-3 combines with J gene TRBJ1-5, with TRBD1 as a possible D gene (6 bases). Trimming pared 10 bases from V and 3 bases from J, leaving 13 bases between. Germline loops: CDR1 ENHRY, CDR2 SYGVKD. The CDR3 contains 13 residues. DNA for the CDR3: TGTGCCACGAAGGGGGACTCCAATCAGCCCCAGCATTTT. This gives the protein CATKGDSNQPQHF.

The chain has TRBV6-4 and TRBJ2-7; the match to TRBD1 covers 9 bases. Trimming cost V 0 bases and J 5 bases; bases outside gene matches: 5. The CDR3 sequence is 15 residues long. The germline gives CDR1 MRHNA, CDR2 SNTAGT. DNA for the CDR3: TGTGCCAGCAGTGACTCTGGGGACAGGGTCGACGAGCAGTACTTC. Its translation: CASSDSGDRVDEQYF.

The genes are TRBV12-3 or TRBV12-4 and TRBJ2-5, with D unclear. The length of the CDR3 is 11 residues. With 5 bases removed from V and 5 bases from J, the gap between germline ends came to 6 bases. CDR3 nucleotides: TGTGCCAGCAGTCAGAGCGAGACCCAGTACTTC. Translating it yields CASSQSETQYF.